The clone carrying this T cell receptor beta chain was counted only a few times. The CDR3 length is 14 residues. The V gene's germline CDR1 is SGHVS and CDR2 FQNEAQ. Trimming removed 2 bases at V and 8 bases at J, with 13 bases between. TCRdb called the 5' RACE reads again in MiXCR, with one record for every CDR3 protein. The sample yields 350,000 to 450,000 distinct CDR3 sequences, under 20% seen once. The data were taken from a study of identical twins. The V and J genes are TRBV7-8 and TRBJ2-1; no clear D. What was sequenced was naive T cells sorted from blood. The TCR originated in a man in his fifties in good health. CDR3 DNA sequence: TGTGCCAGCAGCTTAAATATGGGCCGGGATGAGCAGTTCTTC. The encoded protein is CASSLNMGRDEQFF.